The 30 T cell receptor beta chains in this list originate from one sample, sequenced in a study of T cell clonotyping in hematopoietic cell transplantation. Profiled with immunoSEQ multiplex PCR; TCRdb holds only in-frame clones, not every one. Altogether tens of thousands of clones are present, roughly 92% being singletons, with the ten largest covering around 0.85%. The specimen sequenced was peripheral blood mononuclear cells. All receptors come from a woman in her 50s in good health. Some clones in this sample may be carry-over from other donors' samples.

The J gene is TRBJ1-1, the V gene TRBV2; no reliable D call. The length of the CDR3 is 15 residues. CDR1 and CDR2 from the germline V gene are SNHLY and FYNNEI. Trimming stripped 4 bases from V and 1 base from J, with 13 bases between. The CDR3 sequence is CASSASAFGNTEAFF. The CDR3 DNA reads TGTGCCAGCAGTGCTTCGGCCTTCGGGAACACTGAAGCTTTCTTT.

The J gene is TRBJ2-7, the V gene TRBV7-7, with 8 nucleotides matching TRBD2. CDR1 and CDR2 (germline): SSHAT, FNYEAQ (reference sequence). V gave up 5 bases and J gave up 6 bases; unmatched junction bases: 9. The CDR3 has 14 residues. CDR3: CASSPTAGGSEQYF. CDR3 coding DNA: TGTGCCAGCAGCCCCACGGCGGGGGGCAGCGAGCAGTACTTC.

The rearrangement links TRBV19 to TRBJ1-4; 9 positions match TRBD1. V was clipped by 4 bases and J by 5 bases; unmatched bases: 2. This CDR3 region has 14 residues. Per germline, CDR1 LNHDA and CDR2 SQIVND (reference sequence). In DNA form, the CDR3 reads TGTGCCAGTAGTACGACAGGGGGAAATGAAAAACTGTTTTTT. Amino acid sequence: CASSTTGGNEKLFF.

V is TRBV7-9 and J is TRBJ1-2; no clear D gene. V gave up 5 bases and J gave up 0 bases, with 7 bases separating them. CDR1 SEHNR and CDR2 FQNEAQ come from the germline V gene (reference sequence). This CDR3 has 13 amino acids. The CDR3 spells CASSEEANYGYTF. The CDR3, as DNA: TGTGCCAGCAGCGAAGAAGCTAACTATGGCTACACCTTC.

The gene calls are TRBV28 and TRBJ2-5; 7 nucleotides align to TRBD2. The CDR3 is 14 amino acids. V lost 7 bases, J lost 5 bases, and 10 bases stayed unmatched. CDR1 is MDHEN, CDR2 SYDVKM, per germline. The CDR3 spells CASNGGVAVETQYF. CDR3 DNA: TGTGCCAGCAATGGGGGGGTTGCGGTGGAGACCCAGTACTTC. The full variable domain, rest sourced from reference TRBV28 and TRBJ2-5, is DVKVTQSSRYLVKRTGEKVFLECVQDMDHENMFWYRQDPGLGLRLIYFSYDVKMKEKGDIPEGYSVSREKKERFSLILESASTNQTSMYLCASNGGVAVETQYFGPGTRLLVL.

This clone is a singleton in its sample. V and J are TRBV4-3 and TRBJ1-1; D not certain. Germline CDR1 LGHNA, CDR2 YSLEER. Trimming removed 0 bases at V and 1 base at J, with 6 bases between. This CDR3 spans 14 amino acids. The CDR3 sequence is CASSQDMENTEAFF. For the CDR3, the DNA is TGCGCCAGCAGCCAAGATATGGAGAACACTGAAGCTTTCTTT.

The chain couples TRBV6-5 to TRBJ2-7; the D call may be TRBD1 or TRBD2 (6 bases each). The CDR3 totals 11 residues. Germline CDR1 reads MNHEY; CDR2 reads SVGAGI. V was cut by 6 bases and J by 11 bases, with 14 bases left in between. The CDR3 loop reads CASRYREVEYF. Written as DNA, the CDR3 is TGTGCCAGCAGGTACAGGGAGGTTGAGTACTTC.

The chain couples TRBV4-3 to TRBJ2-2; TRBD1 might be the D (6 bases). Germline CDR1 is LGHNA and CDR2 is YSLEER. The V end lost 0 bases, the J end lost 6 bases, and 8 bases lay between the germline ends. The CDR3 totals 14 residues. This chain's CDR3 is CASSQDTGSGELFF. CDR3 DNA: TGCGCCAGCAGCCAAGACACAGGGTCCGGGGAGCTGTTTTTT.

This rearrangement joins TRBV5-6 to TRBJ1-4, with D possibly TRBD1 on 6 matching bases. V was clipped by 2 bases and J by 3 bases, with 8 bases between them. The CDR3 runs to 14 residues. Germline assignment: CDR1 SGHDT and CDR2 YYEEEE. CDR3 nucleotide sequence: TGTGCCAGCAGCTTACAGGGACCTAATGAAAAACTGTTTTTT. The encoded protein is CASSLQGPNEKLFF.

CDR3 nucleotide sequence: TGTGCCAGCAGTCGACCCGGGACGGCATTCTACGAGCAGTACTTC. Its protein product is CASSRPGTAFYEQYF. The rearrangement links TRBV28 to TRBJ2-7; D is possibly TRBD1 or TRBD2 (5 bases each). Trimming stripped 5 bases from V and 3 bases from J, with 17 bases between. Germline V CDR1 and CDR2: MDHEN, SYDVKM. This CDR3 comprises 15 residues. Together with reference TRBV28 and TRBJ2-7, the CDR3 gives the full variable domain: DVKVTQSSRYLVKRTGEKVFLECVQDMDHENMFWYRQDPGLGLRLIYFSYDVKMKEKGDIPEGYSVSREKKERFSLILESASTNQTSMYLCASSRPGTAFYEQYFGPGTRLTVT.

The chain carries TRBV7-8 and TRBJ2-7, with unresolved D. With 1 base removed from V and 2 bases from J, the gap between germline ends came to 12 bases. The length of the CDR3 is 15 residues. The germline CDR1 and CDR2 sequences are SGHVS and FQNEAQ. DNA for the CDR3: TGTGCCAGCAGCTTAGGTAGCAGGTCGACCTACGAGCAGTACTTC. Its protein is CASSLGSRSTYEQYF.

The chain uses TRBV7-6 and TRBJ1-5, with 8 positions matching TRBD1. This CDR3 has 15 amino acids. Losses at the gene ends were 6 bases for V and 2 bases for J; bases not matched to a gene: 6. From germline, CDR1 is SGHVS and CDR2 FNYEAQ. The CDR3 spells CASSSTGDRNQPQHF. The CDR3, as DNA: TGTGCCAGCAGTTCGACAGGGGACCGCAATCAGCCCCAGCATTTT.

This clone was recorded only once. J is TRBJ1-2 and V is TRBV7-8; D remains unclear. Germline values: CDR1 SGHVS, CDR2 FQNEAQ. The CDR3 has 14 amino acids. V lost 1 base and J lost 3, with 9 bases in between. Here the CDR3 DNA reads TGTGCCAGCAGCTTAGGGGGTTTTGACTATGGCTACACCTTC. Its translation is CASSLGGFDYGYTF.

The V call is TRBV4-1, the J call TRBJ1-2; D perhaps matches TRBD1 (6 bases). Germline CDR1 reads MGHRA; CDR2 reads YSYEKL. The CDR3 has 14 amino acids. The V end lost 2 bases, the J end lost 5 bases, and 12 bases lay between the germline ends. CDR3 loop: CASSQSARGYGYTF. Here the CDR3 DNA reads TGCGCCAGCAGCCAATCTGCTAGGGGGTATGGCTACACCTTC.

The rearrangement links TRBV7-8 to TRBJ2-7; 8 nucleotides align to TRBD2. Germline-derived CDR1 and CDR2 are SGHVS and FQNEAQ. V lost 5 bases, J lost 7 bases, and 13 bases stayed unmatched. The CDR3 runs to 15 residues. The CDR3 loop reads CASSKPGLGGREQYF. The CDR3 bases are TGTGCCAGCAGCAAACCGGGACTAGGGGGGCGGGAGCAGTACTTC.

This chain connects TRBV6-5 to TRBJ1-2; perhaps TRBD1 as D (6 bases). Germline CDR1 reads MNHEY; CDR2 reads SVGAGI. The CDR3 contains 13 residues. V lost 7 bases, J lost 7 bases, and 16 bases lay in between. DNA of the CDR3: TGTGCCAGCAACGGATGGGGGGGCGGTGGCTACACCTTC. Protein: CASNGWGGGGYTF.

This rearrangement joins TRBV10-1 to TRBJ1-5; a possible D gene is TRBD1 (5 bases). Germline-derived CDR1 and CDR2 are WNHNN and SYGVQD (reference sequence). The CDR3 is 17 amino acids. The germline V and J ends were trimmed by 3 bases and 7 bases, with 22 bases remaining between them. CDR3 amino acids: CASSEVPRALEDQPQHF. The DNA for the CDR3 is TGCGCCAGCAGTGAAGTCCCCAGGGCGCTCGAGGACCAGCCCCAGCATTTT.

V usage is TRBV27 and J usage is TRBJ2-7; no firm D call. The CDR3 totals 14 residues. The germline V gene has CDR1 MNHEY and CDR2 SMNVEV (reference sequence). V lost 6 bases to trimming and J lost 2 bases, with 14 bases between them. CDR3 region: CASRLTAFTYEQYF. The CDR3 region has the DNA TGTGCCAGCAGGCTGACCGCTTTTACCTACGAGCAGTACTTC.

This clone was seen a handful of times. The CDR3 sequence: CASSQGGGGEKTNEKLFF. The CDR3, as DNA: TGCGCCAGCAGCCAAGGGGGAGGGGGCGAAAAAACTAATGAAAAACTGTTTTTT. This rearrangement joins TRBV4-3 to TRBJ1-4; 7 nucleotides align to TRBD1. V dropped 1 base and J dropped 1; count of bases not matched to a gene: 9. CDR3 length: 18 amino acids. Per the germline V gene, CDR1 is LGHNA and CDR2 is YSLEER.

This clone was detected only a few times. V is TRBV11-2 and J is TRBJ2-1; no firm D call. The CDR3 is made up of 13 amino acids. Trimming removed 5 bases at V and 3 bases at J, with 8 bases between. Germline V CDR1 and CDR2: SGHAT, FQNNGV. The CDR3 bases are TGTGCCAGCAGCGGTGGGAACTACAATGAGCAGTTCTTC. Its protein product is CASSGGNYNEQFF. Drawing the rest from reference TRBV11-2 and TRBJ2-1, the complete variable domain is EAGVAQSPRYKIIEKRQSVAFWCNPISGHATLYWYQQILGQGPKLLIQFQNNGVVDDSQLPKDRFSAERLKGVDSTLKIQPAKLEDSAVYLCASSGGNYNEQFFGPGTRLTVL.

The genes are TRBV7-3 and TRBJ1-1, with a possible D match to TRBD1 (5 bases). From germline, CDR1 is SGHTA and CDR2 FQGTGA. CDR3 length: 15 amino acids. The germline V and J ends were trimmed by 1 base and 5 bases, with 14 bases remaining between them. The CDR3 region is CASSLNSQGWTEAFF. As DNA, the CDR3 is TGTGCCAGCAGCTTAAATTCCCAGGGATGGACTGAAGCTTTCTTT.

To note about this clone: The same CDR3 can be traced to other DNA sequences in this sample. This sequence joins TRBV9 and TRBJ1-1; perhaps TRBD1 as D (5 bases). With 7 bases removed from V and 1 base from J, the gap between germline ends came to 14 bases. CDR1 and CDR2 from the germline V gene are SGDLS and YYNGEE. There are 14 residues in the CDR3. CDR3 nucleotide sequence: TGTGCCAGCTCCCGTAGTGGGGGGAACACTGAAGCTTTCTTT. Its protein is CASSRSGGNTEAFF.

The chain joins TRBV6-6 to TRBJ2-7; 10 nucleotides align to TRBD1. The CDR3 is made up of 13 amino acids. Germline CDR1 and CDR2: MNHNY and SVGAGI (reference sequence). The V and J ends lost 7 bases and 6 bases, in that order; junction bases with no gene match: 6. For the CDR3, the DNA is TGTGCCAGCAAGGACGGACAGGGGGGCGAGCAGTACTTC. It encodes CASKDGQGGEQYF.

The chain joins TRBV27 to TRBJ1-3; 7 bases align to TRBD1. Germline V gene data show CDR1 as MNHEY and CDR2 as SMNVEV (reference sequence). The ends lost 6 bases at V and 4 bases at J; junction bases unmatched: 6. This CDR3 is built from 14 residues. CDR3 sequence reads: CASSTQGTGNTIYF. The CDR3 nucleotides read TGTGCCAGCAGCACACAGGGGACCGGAAACACCATATATTTT.

The table lists this clone with a count of one. This chain joins TRBV2 and TRBJ2-7, with TRBD1 identical over 7 bases. The J segment lost 4 bases and the V segment lost 8 bases, leaving 5 bases of the junction unmatched. The CDR3 totals 12 residues. The V gene's germline CDR1 is SNHLY and CDR2 FYNNEI. The CDR3 loop reads CASGGQRYEQYF. Here the CDR3 DNA reads TGTGCCAGCGGGGGACAGAGGTACGAGCAGTACTTC.

This clone appeared a single time. This chain joins TRBV5-6 and TRBJ2-3, with D perhaps TRBD1 (5 bases). Germline V gene sequence: CDR1 SGHDT, CDR2 YYEEEE. V shed 4 bases and J shed 3 bases, with 12 bases lying between them. CDR3 length: 14 residues. CDR3 nucleotide sequence: TGTGCCAGCAGCCCTCTAAGGGGTACAGATACGCAGTATTTT. This gives the protein CASSPLRGTDTQYF.

The J gene is TRBJ2-2, the V gene TRBV6-4; D is unclear. Germline V CDR1 and CDR2: MRHNA, SNTAGT. The ends were cut back, 10 bases at V and 3 bases at J, with 15 bases in the middle. The CDR3 has 14 amino acids. The CDR3 here is CATQPNRDTGELFF. For the CDR3, the DNA is TGTGCCACCCAACCCAATAGAGACACCGGGGAGCTGTTTTTT.

This clone was seen just once. The chain has TRBV21-1 and TRBJ2-7; the D call TRBD2 from the table was never checked on the DNA. TRBV21-1 is deemed a pseudogene. This CDR3 is built from 18 residues. Written as DNA, the CDR3 is TGTGCCAGCAGCAAAGGGACTAGCGGGGGCTTAACCTCCTACGAGCAGTACTTC. Its protein is CASSKGTSGGLTSYEQYF.

As DNA, the CDR3 is TGTGCCATCAGTGATCGGGGTGGAGGTGAGCAGTTCTTC. Encoded protein: CAISDRGGGEQFF. V gene TRBV10-3 combines with J gene TRBJ2-1; D is perhaps TRBD2 (5 bases). Germline values: CDR1 ENHRY, CDR2 SYGVKD. Trimming took 3 bases from V and 9 from J, leaving 12 bases between them. The CDR3 totals 13 residues.

This clone was seen more than once but under ten times. The chain recombines TRBV18 with TRBJ2-1; 8 nucleotides align to TRBD1. Germline loops: CDR1 KGHSH, CDR2 LQKENI. With V trimmed by 3 bases and J by 4 bases, 5 bases remained unmatched. This CDR3 is built from 15 residues. The CDR3 sequence is CASSPDRDPYNEQFF. In nucleotides, the CDR3 is TGTGCCAGCTCACCGGACAGGGACCCTTACAATGAGCAGTTCTTC.